A single sample is the source of the 2 T cell receptor beta chains below, sequenced in a study of blood T cell repertoires in COVID-19. Clones were sequenced by immunoSEQ multiplex PCR, and TCRdb holds only the in-frame ones, with some missing. The sample yields roughly 300,000 clones, about 86% seen once. Sequenced input: peripheral blood. The receptors were gathered from a woman in her sixties or seventies with active or convalescent COVID-19.

The V call is TRBV6-5, the J call TRBJ1-2, with D possibly being TRBD1 (6 bases). Germline V gives CDR1 MNHEY, CDR2 SVGAGI. V lost 8 bases and J lost 8, with 12 bases in between. This CDR3 contains 11 residues. The CDR3 spells CASVGALGYTF. Here the CDR3 DNA reads TGTGCCAGCGTGGGGGCCTTGGGCTACACCTTC.

The chain recombines TRBV7-9 with TRBJ2-2; tentative D call: TRBD2 (6 bases). V lost 5 bases and J lost 4, with 14 bases in between. Germline values: CDR1 SEHNR, CDR2 FQNEAQ (reference sequence). CDR3 length equals 15 residues. In DNA form, the CDR3 reads TGTGCCAGCAGCCCTCCGGGAGATTCCACCGGGGAGCTGTTTTTT. Translating it yields CASSPPGDSTGELFF.